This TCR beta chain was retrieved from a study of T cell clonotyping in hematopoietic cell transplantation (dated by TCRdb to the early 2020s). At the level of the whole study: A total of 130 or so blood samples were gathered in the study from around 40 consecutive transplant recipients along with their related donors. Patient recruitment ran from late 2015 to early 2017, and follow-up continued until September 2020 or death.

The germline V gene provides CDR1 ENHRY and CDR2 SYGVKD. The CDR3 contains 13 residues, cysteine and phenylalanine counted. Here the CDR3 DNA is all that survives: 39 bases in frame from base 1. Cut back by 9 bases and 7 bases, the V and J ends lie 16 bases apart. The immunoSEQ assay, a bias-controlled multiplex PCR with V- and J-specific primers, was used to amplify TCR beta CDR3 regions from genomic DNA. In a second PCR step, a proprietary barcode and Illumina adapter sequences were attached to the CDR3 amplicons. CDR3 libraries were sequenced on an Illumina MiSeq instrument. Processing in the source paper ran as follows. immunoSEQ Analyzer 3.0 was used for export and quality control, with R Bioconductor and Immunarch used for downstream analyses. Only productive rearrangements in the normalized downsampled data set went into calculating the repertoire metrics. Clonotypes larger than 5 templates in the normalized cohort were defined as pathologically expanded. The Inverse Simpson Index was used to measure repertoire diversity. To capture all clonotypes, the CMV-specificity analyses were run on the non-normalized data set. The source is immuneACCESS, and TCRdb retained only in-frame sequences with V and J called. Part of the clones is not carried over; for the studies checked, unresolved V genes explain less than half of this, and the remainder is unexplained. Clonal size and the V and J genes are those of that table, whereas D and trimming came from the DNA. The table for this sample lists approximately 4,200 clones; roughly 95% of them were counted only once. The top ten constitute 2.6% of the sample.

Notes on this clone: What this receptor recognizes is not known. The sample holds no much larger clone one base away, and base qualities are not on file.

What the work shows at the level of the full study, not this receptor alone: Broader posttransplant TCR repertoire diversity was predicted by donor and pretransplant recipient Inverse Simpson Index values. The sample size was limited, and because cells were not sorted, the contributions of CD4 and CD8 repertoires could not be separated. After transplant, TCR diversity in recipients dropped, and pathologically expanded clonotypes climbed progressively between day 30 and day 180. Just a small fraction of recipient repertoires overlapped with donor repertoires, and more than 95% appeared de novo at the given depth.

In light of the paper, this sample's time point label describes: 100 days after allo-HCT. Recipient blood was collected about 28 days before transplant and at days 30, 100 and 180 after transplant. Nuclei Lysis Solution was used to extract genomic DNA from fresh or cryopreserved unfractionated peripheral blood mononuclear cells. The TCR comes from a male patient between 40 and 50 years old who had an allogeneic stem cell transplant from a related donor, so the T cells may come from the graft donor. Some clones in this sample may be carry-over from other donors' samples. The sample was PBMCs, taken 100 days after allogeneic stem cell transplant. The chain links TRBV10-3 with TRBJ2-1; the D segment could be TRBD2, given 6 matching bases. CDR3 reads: CAIAGGGKNEQFF. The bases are TGTGCCATAGCAGGAGGCGGGAAGAATGAGCAGTTCTTC.